This is a list of T cell receptor beta chains from one sample in a study of graft-versus-host responses after intestinal transplantation. Data came from immunoSEQ multiplex PCR; TCRdb stores just in-frame clones and leaves some out. The profile shows about 3,300 clones, about 79% of them singletons. This specimen was ileum tissue, taken approximately 18 and 21 days after intestinal transplantation. The receptors stem from a human patient who received an intestinal transplant, so some T cells may come from the graft donor. The CDR3 runs from the conserved cysteine through the conserved F or W. The order of the fields is clone size, V gene, J gene, CDR3 protein. Clone sizes are given selectively: once, few, many, or a class where the clone is expanded.

>NA|TRBV2|TRBJ1-5
CASTLRVQGGYQPQHF
>NA|TRBV6-6|TRBJ2-5
CASSDPPAGEETQYF
>NA|TRBV18|TRBJ1-2
CASSPPTGGAVDGYTF
>NA|TRBV10-3|TRBJ1-2
CATGAGLANYGYTF
>NA|TRBV5-1|TRBJ2-2
CASSWKRSFSRDRNGELFF
>NA|TRBV5-1|TRBJ1-4
CASSSRTGATTANEKLFF
>NA|TRBV19|TRBJ1-5
CASSFSGARGAFSNQPQHF
>NA|TRBV28|TRBJ1-5
CASSLPKEGVWVRPQHF
>NA|TRBV28|TRBJ1-1
CASTIGGTEAFF
>once|TRBV15|TRBJ2-7
CATSESRTGSNEQYF
>NA|TRBV27|TRBJ2-3
CASSLGRGLNTDTQYF
>NA|TRBV7-9|TRBJ1-6
CASSLDGLNSPLHF
>few|TRBV6-5|TRBJ1-1
CASRPAGGSNTEAFF
>NA|TRBV30|TRBJ2-5
CAGTGGTGFTQETQYF
>NA|TRBV28|TRBJ2-1
CASSFGVNEQFF
>NA|TRBV5-1|TRBJ2-7
CASSLAGFLISYEQYF
>few|TRBV6-5|TRBJ2-4
CASSYTLDIQYF
>once|TRBV6-6|TRBJ1-4
CASTGVPWGEKLFF
>NA|TRBV2|TRBJ1-1
CASSRGDSFMNTEAFF
>NA|TRBV7-3|TRBJ2-6
CASSPYVGASGANVLTF
>once|TRBV19|TRBJ1-5
CASSFTPAGVDQPQHF
>NA|TRBV28|TRBJ2-3
CASKPWGLGTDTQYF
>NA|TRBV29-1|TRBJ1-2
CSVEDLGQGDYGYTF
>NA|TRBV30|TRBJ2-1
CAWTSGGPGQFF
>NA|TRBV30|TRBJ2-5
CAWRRIQETQYF
>NA|TRBV6-5|TRBJ2-5
CASSYGSRQTQYF
>few|TRBV10-3|TRBJ2-2
CAISGGTANTGELFF
>once|TRBV10-1|TRBJ1-1
CASSEAPSTEAFF
>NA|TRBV6-1|TRBJ2-7
CASRDGTLHEQYF
>NA|TRBV10-1|TRBJ1-3
CASSEPRGGGSGNTIYF
>once|TRBV4-1|TRBJ2-2
CASSQDRGWAGELFF
>NA|TRBV11-2|TRBJ2-7
CASSLIKVRGAFSYEQYF
>once|TRBV6-5|TRBJ2-3
CASSYAGGTDTQYF
>NA|TRBV6-6|TRBJ1-4
CASREDATNEKLFF
>NA|TRBV4-1|TRBJ2-7
CASSQGPGQDFYEQYF
>NA|TRBV29-1|TRBJ1-2
CSGWSGDNYGYTF
>NA|TRBV28|TRBJ2-1
CASSSPSAGGGNEQFF
>NA|TRBV4-1|TRBJ1-4
CASSQDSGATNEKLFF
>NA|TRBV29-1|TRBJ2-7
CSVEVGGPYEQYF
>NA|TRBV6-5|TRBJ2-3
CASSYTVDTQYF
>NA|TRBV18|TRBJ2-2
CASSPNTGELFF
>NA|TRBV7-3|TRBJ2-5
CATSPPGHYQETQYF
>NA|TRBV6-5|TRBJ2-7
CASSYAGTLYEQYF
>few|TRBV6-5|TRBJ1-1
CASSYSTGAEAFF
>NA|TRBV5-6|TRBJ1-2
CASSLLNYGYTF
>NA|TRBV6-5|TRBJ2-7
CASSRGLADYEQYF
>once|TRBV18|TRBJ1-4
CASSPPAGEKLFF
>few|TRBV7-6|TRBJ2-3
CASSFGVEGTDTQYF
>NA|TRBV18|TRBJ2-1
CASSPLAGGTNNEQFF
>NA|TRBV28|TRBJ1-2
CASSFGVQGIYGYTF
>few|TRBV4-1|TRBJ2-5
CASSQDRLPKETQYF